A single sample is the source of the 14 T cell receptor beta chains below, sequenced in a study of patients and donors after allogeneic stem cell transplantation. TCRdb passed the RT-PCR reads through MiXCR, listing each CDR3 protein once. The table records more than 75,000 distinct CDR3 sequences, 4% to 5% of them present only once. Sequences were obtained from blood, either unsorted or a sorted T cell fraction (not recorded which). All receptors derive from a human donor who was either an allogeneic HSCT recipient or a stem cell or donor lymphocyte infusion donor (not recorded which). It is not recorded whose cells these are; they may come from a transplant donor.

Relative to its sample, this clonotype is medium-sized. CDR3: CAISVGVISYEQYF. The CDR3 region has the DNA TGTGCCATCAGTGTGGGGGTTATTTCCTACGAGCAGTACTTC. V and J are TRBV10-3 and TRBJ2-7; D may match TRBD1 or TRBD2 (5 bases each). With 4 bases removed from V and 1 base from J, the gap between germline ends came to 11 bases. CDR3 length equals 14 residues. The germline V gene encodes CDR1 ENHRY and CDR2 SYGVKD.

In its sample, this clonotype was seen many times. The chain has TRBV28 and TRBJ2-5; either TRBD1 or TRBD2 may fit D (6 bases each). This CDR3 spans 15 amino acids. Germline lookup yields CDR1 MDHEN and CDR2 SYDVKM. V shed 2 bases and J shed 1 base, with 11 bases lying between them. This chain's CDR3 is CASSLPGALQETQYF. The CDR3 DNA is TGTGCCAGCAGTTTACCGGGGGCCCTCCAAGAGACCCAGTACTTC.

Only a few counts were recorded for this clonotype. The rearrangement joins TRBV19 to TRBJ2-4; tentatively, D is TRBD1 or TRBD2 (5 bases each). The CDR3 runs to 15 residues. Trimming removed 7 bases from V and 6 bases from J, with 19 bases in between. Germline V lookup: CDR1 LNHDA, CDR2 SQIVND (reference sequence). CDR3 DNA sequence: TGTGCCAGTACTCCCAACGAGGGGACGGTAAACATTCAGTACTTC. Its protein product is CASTPNEGTVNIQYF. Based on the CDR3 plus reference TRBV19 and TRBJ2-4, the full variable domain is DGGITQSPKYLFRKEGQNVTLSCEQNLNHDAMYWYRQDPGQGLRLIYYSQIVNDFQKGDIAEGYSVSREKKESFPLTVTSAQKNPTAFYLCASTPNEGTVNIQYFGAGTRLSVL.

There are many counts of this clonotype. This chain uses TRBV12-3 or TRBV12-4 with TRBJ2-4; D not certain. The CDR3 consists of 14 residues. V was trimmed by 7 bases and J by 0 bases, leaving 10 bases between them. The CDR3 bases are TGTGCCAGCACCGAATCGTTAGCCAAAAACATTCAGTACTTC. It translates to CASTESLAKNIQYF.

The CDR3 DNA reads as TGTGCCAGCAGCCCGATAGCAGGGGTGGCCTATGGCTACACCTTC. Its translation is CASSPIAGVAYGYTF. The rearrangement links TRBV7-9 to TRBJ1-2; perhaps TRBD1 as D (6 bases). V was shortened by 5 bases and J by 4 bases, with 17 bases between the two germline ends. Germline V CDR1 and CDR2: SEHNR, FQNEAQ (reference sequence). This CDR3 comprises 15 residues.

This sequence joins TRBV6-5 and TRBJ2-5, with D possibly being TRBD1 (6 bases). The CDR3 has 15 amino acids. Germline CDR1 is MNHEY and CDR2 is SVGAGI. V was pared by 6 bases and J by 5 bases, with 19 bases between. The CDR3 nucleotides are TGTGCCAGCAGCTACCAGGGACACGGTCGCGAGACCCAGTACTTC. Its translation is CASSYQGHGRETQYF.

This clonotype came up many times. J is TRBJ1-6 and V is TRBV20-1, with 7 bases that match TRBD1. V trimming: 3 bases; J trimming: 6 bases; junction bases outside the gene matches: 8. This CDR3 comprises 15 residues. CDR1 and CDR2 from the germline V gene are DFQATT and SNEGSKA (reference sequence). CDR3 residues: CSARGQPMGNSPLHF. Written as DNA, the CDR3 is TGCAGTGCTAGGGGACAGCCCATGGGTAATTCACCCCTCCACTTT.

This clonotype was counted at least ten times. This chain connects TRBV4-2 to TRBJ1-2, with D uncertain. This CDR3 contains 14 residues. Germline assignment: CDR1 LGHNA and CDR2 YNFKEQ. Trimming shortened V by 2 bases and J by 5 bases, and 12 bases separated the two germline ends. The CDR3 here is CASSQQHTYYGYTF. CDR3 coding DNA: TGTGCCAGCAGCCAACAGCACACGTATTATGGCTACACCTTC.

This clonotype was observed many times. V and J are TRBV6-1 and TRBJ1-3; unclear D gene. CDR1 is MNHNS and CDR2 is SASEGT in the germline V gene. With 5 bases removed from V and 0 bases from J, the gap between germline ends came to 8 bases. This CDR3 is built from 14 residues. In nucleotides, the CDR3 is TGTGCCAGCAGTAGAAGTCACTCTGGAAACACCATATATTTT. It yields the protein CASSRSHSGNTIYF.

The chain is built from TRBV19 and TRBJ1-5; D is unclear. Trimming took off 4 bases at V and 7 bases at J, with 11 bases between the two ends. The CDR3 covers 13 residues. Germline assignment: CDR1 LNHDA and CDR2 SQIVND (reference sequence). Here the CDR3 DNA reads TGTGCCAGTAGTAGCAGCCAAGGCCAGCCCCAGCATTTT. Protein: CASSSSQGQPQHF.

This clonotype was counted at least ten times. The chain carries TRBV18 and TRBJ2-3; D might be TRBD2 (5 bases). V lost 2 bases and J 3 bases, leaving 15 bases between the germline ends. The CDR3 sequence is 16 residues long. From germline, CDR1 is KGHSH and CDR2 LQKENI. The CDR3 sequence: CASSPVIDEGTDTQYF. For the CDR3, the DNA is TGTGCCAGCTCACCAGTAATTGACGAGGGAACAGATACGCAGTATTTT.

The table lists this clonotype with a few counts. DNA of the CDR3: TGTGCCACCAGCAGAGAGAAGGGACCAAACACTGAAGCTTTCTTT. Translating gives CATSREKGPNTEAFF. The V call is TRBV15, the J call TRBJ1-1, with D tentatively TRBD1 (5 bases). The length of the CDR3 is 15 residues. Trimming left V 0 bases short and J 2 bases short, with 10 bases between. CDR1 is LNHNV and CDR2 is YYDKDF in the germline V gene (reference sequence).

Of note for this clonotype: It is unclear where the CDR3 begins or ends on the DNA, so no DNA is shown, and the CDR3 is as TCRdb lists it. The chain links TRBV10-3 to TRBJ2-2; TRBD1 was called by the table and not checked on the DNA. Germline V gives CDR1 ENHRY, CDR2 SYGVKD. The CDR3 has 15 amino acids, counting both end residues. The CDR3 is CAISAGTATGELFFF.

This clonotype was seen only a few times. V and J are TRBV9 and TRBJ2-7; D could derive from TRBD1 or TRBD2 (6 bases each). The V gene's germline CDR1 is SGDLS and CDR2 YYNGEE. The CDR3 extends over 16 amino acids. Trimming removed 0 bases at V and 0 bases at J, with 13 bases between. CDR3 in DNA: TGTGCCAGCAGCGTAGGCGAGGGGGGCTTCTCCTACGAGCAGTACTTC. Translation gives CASSVGEGGFSYEQYF.